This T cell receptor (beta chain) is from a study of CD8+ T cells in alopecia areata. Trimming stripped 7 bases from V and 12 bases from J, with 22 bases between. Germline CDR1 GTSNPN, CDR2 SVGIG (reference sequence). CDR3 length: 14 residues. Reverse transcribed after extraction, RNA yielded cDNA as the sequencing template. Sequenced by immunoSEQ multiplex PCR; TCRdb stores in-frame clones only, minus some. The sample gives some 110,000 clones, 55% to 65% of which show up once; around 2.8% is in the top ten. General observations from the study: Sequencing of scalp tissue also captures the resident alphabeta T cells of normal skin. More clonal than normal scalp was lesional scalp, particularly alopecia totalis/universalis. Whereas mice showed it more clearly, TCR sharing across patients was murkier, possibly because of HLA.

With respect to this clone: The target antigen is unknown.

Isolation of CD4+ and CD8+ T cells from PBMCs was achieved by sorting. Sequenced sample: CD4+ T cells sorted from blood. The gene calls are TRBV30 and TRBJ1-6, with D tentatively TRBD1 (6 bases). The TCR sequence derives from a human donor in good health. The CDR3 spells CAYVTGLVSGPLHF. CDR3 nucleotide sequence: TGTGCCTATGTGACAGGCCTGGTAAGCGGACCCCTCCACTTT. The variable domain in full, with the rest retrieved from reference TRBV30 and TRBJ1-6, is SQTIHQWPATLVQPVGSPLSLECTVEGTSNPNLYWYRQAAGRGLQLLFYSVGIGQISSEVPQNLSASRPQDRQFILSSKKLLLSDSGFYLCAYVTGLVSGPLHFGNGTRLTVT.